One sample yielded the 21 T cell receptor beta chains listed below, sequenced in a study of cytomegalovirus exposure and HLA in healthy donors. 60 Vbeta and 13 Jbeta primers were used in PCR. Sequenced by immunoSEQ multiplex PCR; TCRdb stores in-frame clones only, minus some. The table lists over 100,000 clones, approximately 58% of them singletons. Sequencing input: PBMCs. The receptor source for this set is a woman aged 25 to 39 in good health and CMV-seronegative.

CDR3 nucleotide sequence: TGTGCCAGTAGTCCTCGGGGGAGCGGGAGGGCCCAGGACAAAAACATTCAGTACTTC. It yields the protein CASSPRGSGRAQDKNIQYF. This chain uses TRBV19 with TRBJ2-4, with TRBD2 matching 10 bases. The CDR3 loop spans 19 amino acids. Trimming at V came to 5 bases and at J to 3 bases, leaving 16 bases not matched to a gene. Germline V gene sequence: CDR1 LNHDA, CDR2 SQIVND (reference sequence).

This rearrangement joins TRBV5-1 to TRBJ2-1; no clear D gene. The CDR3 sequence is 13 residues long. Looked up from germline, CDR1 is SGHRS and CDR2 is YFSETQ. The V end was cut by 0 bases, the J end by 9 bases, with 10 bases between. For the CDR3, the DNA is TGCGCCAGCAGCTTGGATAGTGAGGCTGAGCAGTTCTTC. Translating gives CASSLDSEAEQFF.

V and J are TRBV4-2 and TRBJ2-5, with 13 bases that match TRBD2. V shed 1 base, J shed 0 bases, and the junction held 5 bases outside the gene matches. Germline loops: CDR1 LGHNA, CDR2 YNFKEQ. The length of the CDR3 is 18 residues. The CDR3 DNA sequence: TGTGCCAGCAGCCAAGCGGGACTAGCGGGAAAGTACCAAGAGACCCAGTACTTC. It specifies CASSQAGLAGKYQETQYF.

The table lists this clone with a few counts. This chain links TRBV28 with TRBJ1-1; D gene unclear. Trimming cost V 3 bases and J 0 bases, with 17 bases left between them. The germline CDR1 and CDR2 sequences are MDHEN and SYDVKM. CDR3 length equals 17 residues. This chain's CDR3 is CASSLGRQERLNTEAFF. Written as DNA, the CDR3 is TGTGCCAGCAGTTTGGGGAGACAAGAGAGATTGAACACTGAAGCTTTCTTT.

The chain employs TRBV2 and TRBJ2-3; 7 bases align to TRBD2. This CDR3 comprises 16 residues. Germline loops: CDR1 SNHLY, CDR2 FYNNEI. After removal of 7 bases from V and 4 bases from J, the junction contained 14 bases not matched to a gene. CDR3 residues: CASTPWAGARADTQYF. In DNA, the CDR3 is TGTGCCAGCACCCCTTGGGCGGGAGCACGGGCAGATACGCAGTATTTT.

On this clone itself: Other DNA sequences within the sample encode an identical CDR3. The V call is TRBV5-6, the J call TRBJ2-1; D is perhaps TRBD1 (6 bases). Germline V CDR1 and CDR2: SGHDT, YYEEEE. The CDR3 covers 13 residues. The V gene lost 0 bases and the J gene lost 7 bases, with 8 bases spanning the gap. The CDR3 DNA follows: TGTGCCAGCAGCTTGGACAGGGTAAATGAGCAGTTCTTC. It yields the protein CASSLDRVNEQFF.

The rearrangement links TRBV6-7 to TRBJ1-1; 11 bases line up with TRBD1. TRBV6-7 is treated as an ORF (open reading frame) with a function not yet certain. V shed 7 bases, J shed 6 bases, and the junction held 10 bases outside the gene matches. There are 15 residues in the CDR3. CDR3 coding DNA: TGTGCCAGCATTCCCTCGGACAGGGGGCAGGCTGAAGCTTTCTTT. Its protein product is CASIPSDRGQAEAFF.

The chain recombines TRBV7-3 with TRBJ2-7; D is perhaps TRBD1 (6 bases). Trimming removed 5 bases from V and 4 bases from J, with 12 bases in between. The length of the CDR3 is 13 residues. The germline V gene has CDR1 SGHTA and CDR2 FQGTGA. The CDR3 loop reads CASSLTDRYEQYF. As DNA, the CDR3 is TGTGCCAGCAGCCTCACCGACAGGTACGAGCAGTACTTC.

The chain carries TRBV5-4 and TRBJ2-1; 9 positions match TRBD2. The junction had 3 bases not matched to a gene; V was cut back by 5 bases and J by 6 bases. The CDR3 runs to 13 residues. From germline, CDR1 is SGHNT and CDR2 YYREEE (reference sequence). The CDR3 region is CASSGTSLNEQFF. The CDR3 bases are TGTGCCAGCAGTGGGACTAGCCTCAATGAGCAGTTCTTC.

This clone turned up a few times. The V gene is TRBV10-2, the J gene TRBJ1-4; 9 bases are shared with TRBD1. CDR1 and CDR2 (germline): WSHSY, SAAADI. Unmatched junction bases numbered 9, after V lost 5 bases and J lost 2 bases. This CDR3 has 17 amino acids. The CDR3, as DNA: TGCGCCAGCAGTTCTATACAGGGGGCAGGGACTAATGAAAAACTGTTTTTT. It codes for CASSSIQGAGTNEKLFF.

This chain uses TRBV5-3 with TRBJ2-1; 10 nucleotides match TRBD2. TRBV5-3 is an open reading frame whose function is uncertain. CDR3 size: 14 residues. V gave up 7 bases and J gave up 8 bases; unmatched junction bases: 9. The CDR3, as DNA: TGTGCCAGAGATTGCAGCGGGAGGGTGGATGAGCAGTTCTTC. It codes for CARDCSGRVDEQFF.

The rearrangement joins TRBV6-6 to TRBJ1-4; TRBD1 might be the D (5 bases). Trimming took off 0 bases at V and 8 bases at J, with 10 bases between the two ends. The CDR3 loop spans 14 amino acids. Germline V gene data show CDR1 as MNHNY and CDR2 as SVGAGI (reference sequence). Here the CDR3 DNA reads TGTGCCAGCAGTTACTCCTCGGGGGGGGAAAAACTGTTTTTT. Translated: CASSYSSGGEKLFF.

This clone was detected a few times. The rearrangement uses TRBV7-9 and TRBJ1-1, with 8 positions matching TRBD1. The CDR3 contains 14 residues. The junction had 7 bases not matched to a gene; V was cut back by 5 bases and J by 5 bases. Per the germline V gene, CDR1 is SEHNR and CDR2 is FQNEAQ (reference sequence). The DNA for the CDR3 is TGTGCCAGCAGCCAGGACAGGGCGTCTACTGAAGCTTTCTTT. Translated, it gives CASSQDRASTEAFF.

This chain connects TRBV7-9 to TRBJ1-2; TRBD1 is a possible D gene (6 bases). Deletions cut 0 bases from V and 0 bases from J, with 14 bases between. Germline loops: CDR1 SEHNR, CDR2 FQNEAQ (reference sequence). CDR3 length: 17 residues. DNA of the CDR3: TGTGCCAGCAGCTTAGCGGAGACAGGAGACTCTAACTATGGCTACACCTTC. Protein sequence: CASSLAETGDSNYGYTF.

The genes are TRBV11-2 and TRBJ2-7; no clear D gene. The CDR3 sequence is 13 residues long. Germline CDR1 reads SGHAT; CDR2 reads FQNNGV. The V end was cut by 1 base, the J end by 3 bases, with 7 bases between. CDR3 DNA: TGTGCCAGCAGCTTAGCTATTATCTACGAGCAGTACTTC. Its protein is CASSLAIIYEQYF.

V gene TRBV4-1 combines with J gene TRBJ2-3, with D possibly matching TRBD2 (5 bases). CDR1 and CDR2 (germline): MGHRA, YSYEKL. V lost 4 bases and J 2 bases, leaving 19 bases between the germline ends. The CDR3 is 17 amino acids. In DNA form, the CDR3 reads TGCGCCAGCAGCCCTGTCAGTCTAGCAGCAGTCACAGATACGCAGTATTTT. Residues: CASSPVSLAAVTDTQYF.

The V and J genes are TRBV14 and TRBJ1-2, with a possible D match to TRBD1 (6 bases). CDR1 is SGHDN and CDR2 is FVKESK in the germline V gene. V lost 3 bases, J lost 4 bases, and 18 bases lay in between. The CDR3 consists of 16 residues. CDR3: CASSQGHHPWGYGYTF. The CDR3 region has the DNA TGTGCCAGCAGCCAGGGACACCACCCCTGGGGCTATGGCTACACCTTC. The whole variable domain, filled in from reference TRBV14 and TRBJ1-2, reads EAGVTQFPSHSVIEKGQTVTLRCDPISGHDNLYWYRRVMGKEIKFLLHFVKESKQDESGMPNNRFLAERTGGTYSTLKVQPAELEDSGVYFCASSQGHHPWGYGYTFGSGTRLTVV.

The chain is built from TRBV6-5 and TRBJ2-1, with 8 bases identical to TRBD2. The ends lost 0 bases at V and 3 bases at J; junction bases unmatched: 4. Germline values: CDR1 MNHEY, CDR2 SVGAGI. The CDR3 totals 16 residues. Here the CDR3 reads CASSYSSGGSYNEQFF. CDR3 coding DNA: TGTGCCAGCAGTTACTCCAGCGGGGGCAGCTACAATGAGCAGTTCTTC.

This chain links TRBV7-8 with TRBJ2-1; 7 bases line up with TRBD2. The CDR3 length is 16 residues. V shed 1 base and J 5 bases; nucleotides not matched to a gene: 8. Germline assignment: CDR1 SGHVS and CDR2 FQNEAQ. The CDR3 protein is CASSLVWGGRNNEQFF. CDR3 DNA sequence: TGTGCCAGCAGCTTAGTTTGGGGGGGGAGAAACAATGAGCAGTTCTTC.

The chain couples TRBV30 to TRBJ2-1; 9 bases map to TRBD1. V was clipped by 2 bases and J by 4 bases; unmatched bases: 6. Germline V gives CDR1 GTSNPN, CDR2 SVGIG (reference sequence). There are 15 residues in the CDR3. CDR3 loop: CAWSRGTGTYNEQFF. The CDR3 nucleotides are TGTGCCTGGAGTCGGGGGACAGGGACTTACAATGAGCAGTTCTTC.

This rearrangement joins TRBV11-2 to TRBJ2-7; the match to TRBD2 covers 14 bases. Germline V gives CDR1 SGHAT, CDR2 FQNNGV. Trimming at V came to 5 bases and at J to 4 bases, leaving 7 bases not matched to a gene. The CDR3 sequence is 16 residues long. The CDR3 bases are TGTGCCAGCAGCGATGGACTAGCGGGAGGTTGGTACGAGCAGTACTTC. This gives the protein CASSDGLAGGWYEQYF. The full variable domain, rest sourced from reference TRBV11-2 and TRBJ2-7, is EAGVAQSPRYKIIEKRQSVAFWCNPISGHATLYWYQQILGQGPKLLIQFQNNGVVDDSQLPKDRFSAERLKGVDSTLKIQPAKLEDSAVYLCASSDGLAGGWYEQYFGPGTRLTVT.